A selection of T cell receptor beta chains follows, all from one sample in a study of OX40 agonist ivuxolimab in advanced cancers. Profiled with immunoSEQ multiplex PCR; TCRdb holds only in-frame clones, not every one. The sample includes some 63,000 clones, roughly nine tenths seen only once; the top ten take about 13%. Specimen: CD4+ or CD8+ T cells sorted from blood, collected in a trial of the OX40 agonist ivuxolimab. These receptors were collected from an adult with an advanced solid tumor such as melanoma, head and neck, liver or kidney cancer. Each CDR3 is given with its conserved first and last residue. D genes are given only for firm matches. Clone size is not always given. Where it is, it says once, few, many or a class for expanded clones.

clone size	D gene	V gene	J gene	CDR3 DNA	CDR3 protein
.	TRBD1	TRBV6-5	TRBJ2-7	TGTGCCAGCAGTTACCAGGGGGCGGGCGAGCAGTACTTC	CASSYQGAGEQYF
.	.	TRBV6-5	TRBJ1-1	TGTGCCAGCAGTTACTTTTGGGGGGATCCGGGTGAAGCTTTCTTT	CASSYFWGDPGEAFF
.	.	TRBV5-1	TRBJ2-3	TGCGCCAGCAGCTTGGAGGTCGCGAGCACAGATACGCAGTATTTT	CASSLEVASTDTQYF
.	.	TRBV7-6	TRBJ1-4	TGTGCCAGCAGCTTAGCGCAAGACCTTGGGGCGGGGGAGCTGGGTAATGAAAAACTGTTTTTT	CASSLAQDLGAGELGNEKLFF
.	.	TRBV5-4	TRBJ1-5	TGTGCCAGCAGCCTTGACAGAGGTAAGCCCCAGCATTTT	CASSLDRGKPQHF
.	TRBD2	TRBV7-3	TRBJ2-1	TGTGCCAGCAGCTCCGGACTAGCCGACAATGAGCAGTTCTTC	CASSSGLADNEQFF
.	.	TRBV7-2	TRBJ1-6	TGTGCCAGCAGCTTAGGGTCGGCCCTGGCCTATAATTCACCCCTCCACTTT	CASSLGSALAYNSPLHF
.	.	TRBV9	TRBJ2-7	TGTGCCAGCTTTAAGGGGGTTACCCACTCCTACGAGCAGTACTTC	CASFKGVTHSYEQYF
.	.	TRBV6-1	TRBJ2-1	TGTGCCACCTTAGGGCCCGATGGACTTAGGAATGAGCAGTTCTTC	CATLGPDGLRNEQFF
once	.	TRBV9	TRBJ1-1	TGTGCCAGCAGCCCCATGGACACTGAAGCTTTCTTT	CASSPMDTEAFF
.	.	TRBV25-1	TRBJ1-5	TGTGCCAGCAGCTTGGGGAGGGACCCCCAGCCCCAGCATTTT	CASSLGRDPQPQHF
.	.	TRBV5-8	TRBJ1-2	TGTGCCAGCAGCACGGAAACCGGGACACCTTATGGCTACACCTTC	CASSTETGTPYGYTF
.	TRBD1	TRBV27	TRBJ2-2	TGTGCCAGCAGTTATGGGACAGGAACCGGGGAGCTGTTTTTT	CASSYGTGTGELFF
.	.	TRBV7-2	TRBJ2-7	TGTGCCAGCAGCTTAGCTTCACACGACGAGCAGTACTTC	CASSLASHDEQYF